The rows below give T cell receptor beta chains drawn from one sample of a study of control samples from healthy donors and cancer patients. The data were produced by immunoSEQ multiplex PCR, yet TCRdb's version contains in-frame clones alone and is incomplete. In the table there are roughly 100,000 clones, 83% of which are singletons. The sample was blood. These TCRs come from a woman in her forties or fifties in good health. CDR3s include the opening cysteine and the closing phenylalanine or tryptophan. The D gene is left open where the match is weak. Clone size, where shown, is once, few, many, or a class for clones that have expanded.

DNA | CDR3 | J | size | V | D
TGCGCCAGCAGTCAAACGTTTGCGCAGGGGGCTCTGGGAAACACCGGGGAGCTGTTTTTT | CASSQTFAQGALGNTGELFF | TRBJ2-2 | . | TRBV23-1 | TRBD1
TGTGCCAGCAGCTTAGGCACCCCAGGGGGGGGACGGACCACTGAAGCTTTCTTT | CASSLGTPGGGRTTEAFF | TRBJ1-1 | . | TRBV11-2 | TRBD1
TGTGCCAGCAGCTCACAGGTTTTTACTGAAGCTTTCTTT | CASSSQVFTEAFF | TRBJ1-1 | . | TRBV7-9 | .
TGTGCCAGCAGCCCCAGGGGTATGGGTGGAAACACCATATATTTT | CASSPRGMGGNTIYF | TRBJ1-3 | . | TRBV7-2 | .
TGTGCCAGTAGTAGCGCGCTAACGGGCCCCCTCCACTTT | CASSSALTGPLHF | TRBJ1-6 | . | TRBV19 | .
TGTGCCAGCAGCCTCACAGCGGGGAACACAGATACGCAGTATTTT | CASSLTAGNTDTQYF | TRBJ2-3 | . | TRBV7-2 | TRBD2
TGTGCCAGTAGTATAGAAACTAGCGGACAAGAGACCCAGTACTTC | CASSIETSGQETQYF | TRBJ2-5 | . | TRBV19 | TRBD2
TGTGCCAGCAGTACAGGGAGCTCCTATAATTCACCCCTCCACTTT | CASSTGSSYNSPLHF | TRBJ1-6 | few | TRBV7-8 | .
TGTGCCAGCAGCTTAGTTTTAGGGAGCGGATACGAGCAGTACTTC | CASSLVLGSGYEQYF | TRBJ2-7 | . | TRBV7-2 | .
TGTGCCAGCGTCGGACAGCCGAACACTGAAGCTTTCTTT | CASVGQPNTEAFF | TRBJ1-1 | . | TRBV7-2 | .
TGTGCCAGCAGTTACAAGCAAAGGGGTGTGAGTGGCTACACCTTC | CASSYKQRGVSGYTF | TRBJ1-2 | . | TRBV6-2/TRBV6-3 | .
TGTGCCAGCAGTCGACTAGCGGGGGGTGACTACGGCCACGAGCAGTACTTC | CASSRLAGGDYGHEQYF | TRBJ2-7 | . | TRBV6-6 | TRBD2
TGTGCCAGCAGCCCCGTGGCGAGCGGGGGCCTCGGGGAGCTGTTTTTT | CASSPVASGGLGELFF | TRBJ2-2 | . | TRBV9 | TRBD2
TGTGCCAGCAGCTTATGGGTAGCCGGGGAGCTGTTTTTT | CASSLWVAGELFF | TRBJ2-2 | once | TRBV5-6 | .
TGCAGTGCTAGTAGAGCTAGCGGGAGGACAGATACGCAGTATTTT | CSASRASGRTDTQYF | TRBJ2-3 | . | TRBV20-1 | TRBD2
TGCGCCAGCAGCCCGTCCGGGACTGTTGATTCACCCCTCCACTTT | CASSPSGTVDSPLHF | TRBJ1-6 | . | TRBV4-1 | .
TGTGCCAGCAGTTTATCGTTGGGAGGATATGGCTACACCTTC | CASSLSLGGYGYTF | TRBJ1-2 | . | TRBV28 | .